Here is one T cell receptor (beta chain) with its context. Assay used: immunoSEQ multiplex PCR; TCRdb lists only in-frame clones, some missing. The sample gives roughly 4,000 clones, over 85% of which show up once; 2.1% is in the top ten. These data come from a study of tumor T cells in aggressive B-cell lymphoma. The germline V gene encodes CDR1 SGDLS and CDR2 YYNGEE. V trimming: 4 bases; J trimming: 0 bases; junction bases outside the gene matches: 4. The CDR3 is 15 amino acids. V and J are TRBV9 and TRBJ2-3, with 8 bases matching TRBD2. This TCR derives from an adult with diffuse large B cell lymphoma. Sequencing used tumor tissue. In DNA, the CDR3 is TGTGCCAGCAGCATCCGGGAGGGTAGCACAGATACGCAGTATTTT. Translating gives CASSIREGSTDTQYF.